This passage covers 6 T cell receptor beta chains from one sample sequenced in a study of blood T cell repertoires in COVID-19. The data were produced by immunoSEQ multiplex PCR, yet TCRdb's version contains in-frame clones alone and is incomplete. In the table there are some 250,000 clones, approximately 91% of which are singletons. Sequences were obtained from PBMCs or T cells enriched from blood (not recorded which). Source of these receptors: a woman in her thirties or forties with acute COVID-19.

The chain carries TRBV7-9 and TRBJ1-2, with D tentatively TRBD1 (5 bases). The V gene lost 5 bases and the J gene lost 4 bases, with 14 bases spanning the gap. Germline CDR1 reads SEHNR; CDR2 reads FQNEAQ (reference sequence). This CDR3 contains 14 residues. DNA for the CDR3: TGTGCCAGCAGCCCCCTTGGGGGGGGCTATGGCTACACCTTC. Its translation is CASSPLGGGYGYTF.

CDR3 region: CASSVGGPGLAPSEQYF. DNA for the CDR3: TGTGCCAGCAGCGTAGGCGGGCCCGGACTAGCGCCATCCGAGCAGTACTTC. V and J are TRBV9 and TRBJ2-7; 9 nucleotides line up with TRBD2. Germline V gene data show CDR1 as SGDLS and CDR2 as YYNGEE. The CDR3 contains 17 residues. V dropped 0 bases and J dropped 6; count of bases not matched to a gene: 13.

The J gene is TRBJ1-2, the V gene TRBV5-1, with 7 bases that match TRBD1. Looked up from germline, CDR1 is SGHRS and CDR2 is YFSETQ. This CDR3 region has 13 residues. V lost 1 base to trimming and J lost 8 bases; unmatched junction nucleotides: 5. CDR3 in amino acids: CASSLQGVEGYTF. The CDR3 DNA reads as TGCGCCAGCAGCTTGCAGGGGGTCGAGGGCTACACCTTC.

The rearrangement links TRBV28 to TRBJ2-7; a possible D gene is TRBD2 (6 bases). Germline V gene sequence: CDR1 MDHEN, CDR2 SYDVKM. The length of the CDR3 is 14 residues. Trimming shortened V by 3 bases and J by 0 bases, and 9 bases separated the two germline ends. This CDR3 reads CASSFSGGSYEQYF. CDR3 nucleotides: TGTGCCAGCAGTTTCTCCGGGGGCTCCTACGAGCAGTACTTC.

V gene TRBV29-1 combines with J gene TRBJ1-2, with D maybe TRBD1 (5 bases). This CDR3 has 14 amino acids. Germline CDR1 and CDR2: SQVTM and ANQGSEA. With 1 base removed from V and 2 bases from J, the gap between germline ends came to 11 bases. The CDR3 protein is CSVEGAGINYGYTF. For the CDR3, the DNA is TGCAGCGTTGAAGGGGCAGGGATCAACTATGGCTACACCTTC. The full variable domain, with the rest looked up from reference TRBV29-1 and TRBJ1-2, is SAVISQKPSRDICQRGTSLTIQCQVDSQVTMMFWYRQQPGQSLTLIATANQGSEATYESGFVIDKFPISRPNLTFSTLTVSNMSPEDSSIYLCSVEGAGINYGYTFGSGTRLTVV.

In its sample, this clone was seen once. The chain recombines TRBV13 with TRBJ1-2; a possible D gene is TRBD1 (5 bases). The CDR3 totals 14 residues. CDR1 PRHDT and CDR2 FYEKMQ come from the germline V gene (reference sequence). Trimming cost V 5 bases and J 4 bases, with 14 bases left between them. The CDR3 loop is CASSTDGGSYGYTF. The CDR3 DNA reads as TGTGCCAGCAGCACCGATGGGGGGTCCTATGGCTACACCTTC.